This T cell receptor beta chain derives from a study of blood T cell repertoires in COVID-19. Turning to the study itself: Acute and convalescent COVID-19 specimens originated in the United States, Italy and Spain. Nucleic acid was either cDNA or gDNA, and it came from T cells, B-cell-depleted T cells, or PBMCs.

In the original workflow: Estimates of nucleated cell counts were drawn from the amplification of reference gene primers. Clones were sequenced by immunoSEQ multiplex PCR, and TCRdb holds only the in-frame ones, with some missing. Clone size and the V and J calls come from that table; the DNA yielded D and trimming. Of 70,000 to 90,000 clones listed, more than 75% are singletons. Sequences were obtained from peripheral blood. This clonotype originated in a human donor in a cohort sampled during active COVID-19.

The CDR3 DNA is TGTGCCAGCAGCTTGGTGCCAGGGGATTTCCCTGGAAACACCATATATTTT. Amino acid sequence: CASSLVPGDFPGNTIYF. This chain joins TRBV5-8 and TRBJ1-3, with D possibly TRBD1 on 6 matching bases. Between the trimmed V and J ends, which lost 0 bases and 2 bases, there was a span of 15 bases. The CDR3 sequence is 17 residues long. Germline loops: CDR1 SGHTS, CDR2 YDEGEE.